One and the same sample provided the 12 T cell receptor beta chains below, sequenced in a study of T cell responses to AZD1222 COVID-19 vaccine. Assay: immunoSEQ multiplex PCR; the TCRdb copy retains only in-frame clones and omits some. The table includes 75,000 to 100,000 clones, approximately 86% detected once. The input for sequencing was peripheral blood, taken on day 0 of MenACWY control vaccination. Every receptor here comes from an adult in good health.

The rearrangement uses TRBV4-1 and TRBJ1-4; D perhaps matches TRBD1 (5 bases). The CDR3 is 14 amino acids. With 0 bases removed from V and 12 bases from J, the gap between germline ends came to 14 bases. Germline CDR1 reads MGHRA; CDR2 reads YSYEKL. The CDR3 here is CASSQDGRWGELFF. As DNA, the CDR3 is TGCGCCAGCAGCCAAGATGGGAGATGGGGGGAACTGTTTTTT.

The V gene is TRBV7-2, the J gene TRBJ1-3; D unclear. Trimming took 3 bases from V and 0 from J, leaving 9 bases between them. Germline assignment: CDR1 SGHTA and CDR2 FQGNSA. The CDR3 runs 15 residues. This chain's CDR3 is CASSLLKDSGNTIYF. The CDR3 bases are TGTGCCAGCAGCTTGCTTAAGGACTCTGGAAACACCATATATTTT.

This rearrangement joins TRBV30 to TRBJ1-1; 9 nucleotides align to TRBD1. CDR1 is GTSNPN and CDR2 is SVGIG in the germline V gene (reference sequence). CDR3 length: 14 residues. The V gene end was trimmed by 2 bases and the J gene end by 5 bases; junction bases not matched to a gene: 6. CDR3 DNA: TGTGCCTGGAGTAAAGGACAGGGGATGACTGAAGCTTTCTTT. Its protein product is CAWSKGQGMTEAFF. The variable domain in full, completed from reference TRBV30 and TRBJ1-1, reads SQTIHQWPATLVQPVGSPLSLECTVEGTSNPNLYWYRQAAGRGLQLLFYSVGIGQISSEVPQNLSASRPQDRQFILSSKKLLLSDSGFYLCAWSKGQGMTEAFFGQGTRLTVV.

The chain uses TRBV5-1 and TRBJ1-1; D is uncertain. Germline loops: CDR1 SGHRS, CDR2 YFSETQ. This CDR3 region has 14 residues. Trimming shortened V by 4 bases and J by 0 bases, and 10 bases separated the two germline ends. In DNA, the CDR3 is TGCGCCAGCAGCCCTGGACCGATGAACACTGAAGCTTTCTTT. Protein: CASSPGPMNTEAFF.

The chain links TRBV7-2 to TRBJ1-6; 8 bases fit TRBD1. The CDR3 contains 16 residues. J lost 8 bases, V lost 5 bases, and 11 bases had no gene match. Germline V gives CDR1 SGHTA, CDR2 FQGNSA. CDR3 sequence: CASSQGAGEFYSPLHF. CDR3 nucleotide sequence: TGTGCCAGCAGCCAGGGGGCAGGGGAATTTTATTCACCCCTCCACTTT.

This rearrangement joins TRBV30 to TRBJ1-1, with 7 bases aligning to TRBD1. CDR3 length: 14 residues. Germline-derived CDR1 and CDR2 are GTSNPN and SVGIG (reference sequence). Germline trimming cut 2 bases from V and 7 bases from J; bases unmatched to any gene: 10. The CDR3 DNA sequence: TGTGCCTGGAGTCGCCAACAGGGGACGAATGAAGCTTTCTTT. It yields the protein CAWSRQQGTNEAFF.

The chain joins TRBV28 to TRBJ1-3; D is ambiguous. The CDR3 consists of 16 residues. Trimming shortened V by 3 bases and J by 2 bases, and 14 bases separated the two germline ends. Germline lookup yields CDR1 MDHEN and CDR2 SYDVKM. CDR3 nucleotide sequence: TGTGCCAGCAGTTTTTGGGGTGAGAGGGCTGGAAACACCATATATTTT. This encodes CASSFWGERAGNTIYF. Variable domain in full (rest from reference TRBV28 and TRBJ1-3): DVKVTQSSRYLVKRTGEKVFLECVQDMDHENMFWYRQDPGLGLRLIYFSYDVKMKEKGDIPEGYSVSREKKERFSLILESASTNQTSMYLCASSFWGERAGNTIYFGEGSWLTVV.

The chain couples TRBV7-8 to TRBJ2-5; D possibly matches TRBD1 or TRBD2 (6 bases each). The CDR3 has 14 amino acids. Trimming took off 4 bases at V and 1 base at J, with 10 bases between the two ends. CDR1 SGHVS and CDR2 FQNEAQ come from the germline V gene. CDR3 bases: TGTGCCAGCAGCTCGAGGGGGGCCCAAGAGACCCAGTACTTC. Translation: CASSSRGAQETQYF.

This rearrangement joins TRBV19 to TRBJ1-1; TRBD1 agrees at 7 bases. This CDR3 is built from 16 residues. Looked up from germline, CDR1 is LNHDA and CDR2 is SQIVND (reference sequence). The J segment lost 6 bases and the V segment lost 1 base, leaving 11 bases of the junction unmatched. CDR3: CASSIASPGGISEAFF. The DNA of the CDR3 is TGTGCCAGTAGTATAGCCTCTCCAGGGGGGATATCTGAAGCTTTCTTT.

The DNA of the CDR3 is TGTGCCATCAGTGGGGCAGGGAACTCCAATCAGCCCCAGCATTTT. Translating it yields CAISGAGNSNQPQHF. The chain employs TRBV10-3 and TRBJ1-5; a weak D match, TRBD1 (5 bases). CDR1 and CDR2 from the germline V gene are ENHRY and SYGVKD. The germline V and J ends were trimmed by 4 bases and 3 bases, with 13 bases remaining between them. This CDR3 is 15 amino acids long.

This chain joins TRBV5-5 and TRBJ2-3; 9 bases line up with TRBD2. V gave up 4 bases and J gave up 0 bases; unmatched junction bases: 6. The CDR3 runs to 16 residues. The germline CDR1 and CDR2 sequences are SGHKS and YYEKEE (reference sequence). The CDR3 spells CASSGLAGVSTDTQYF. CDR3 nucleotides: TGTGCCAGCAGCGGGTTAGCGGGGGTGAGCACAGATACGCAGTATTTT.

The gene calls are TRBV6-5 and TRBJ2-3; TRBD2 aligns across 13 bases. CDR3 length: 14 amino acids. Trimming took 11 bases from V and 2 from J; bases not matched to a gene: 4. Germline CDR1 is MNHEY and CDR2 is SVGAGI. CDR3 bases: TGTGCCGGCGGGACTAGCGGGGTCACAGATACGCAGTATTTT. Its protein product is CAGGTSGVTDTQYF.